This T cell receptor (beta chain) is from a study of T cell responses to AZD1222 COVID-19 vaccine. Study conclusions and caveats: Reports indicate that nearly half of spike-specific TCRs are directed at unmutated variant regions.

Generated by immunoSEQ multiplex PCR, the TCRdb table keeps only in-frame clones and is missing some. The repertoire includes 100,000 to 150,000 clones, 85% of them detected once, and 4.4% sits in the top ten. This CDR3 is 16 amino acids long. Trimming cost V 3 bases and J 6 bases; bases outside gene matches: 11. CDR1 MNHNS and CDR2 SASEGT come from the germline V gene. This clone was seen a few times. What it binds is not known. The sample here was peripheral blood, taken 28 days after the second AZD1222 dose. The V gene is TRBV6-1, the J gene TRBJ1-2; 9 bases are a match to TRBD1. This sequence originates from an adult who received the AZD1222 COVID-19 vaccine. CDR3 nucleotide sequence: TGTGCCAGCAGTGACACCCTAGACAGGGGGAAAAATGGCTACACCTTC. As protein: CASSDTLDRGKNGYTF.